The 19 T cell receptor beta chains listed next were all sequenced from one sample in a study of shared clonotypes between healthy human individuals. The naive CD8 fraction comprised CD45RO-negative cells positively selected for CCR7 and excluded terminally differentiated effector memory CD45RA+ cells. Profiling relied on immunoSEQ multiplex PCR, and the TCRdb table lists in-frame clones only, not all of them. Of millions of clones listed, roughly 91% are singletons. The sequenced sample was naive CD8+ T cells from PBMCs. The receptor source for this set is a man between 18 and 29 years old in good health. Some clones in this sample may be carry-over from other donors' samples.

The chain carries TRBV28 and TRBJ2-4; D not resolved. V gave up 7 bases and J gave up 4 bases, with 17 bases separating them. This CDR3 is 15 amino acids long. Germline lookup yields CDR1 MDHEN and CDR2 SYDVKM. CDR3 bases: TGTGCCAGCAACGGAAGGGAAAATAGGAAAAACATTCAGTACTTC. Its translation is CASNGRENRKNIQYF.

The chain carries TRBV7-2 and TRBJ1-3; D possibly corresponds to TRBD1 (6 bases). The CDR3 runs to 14 residues. Trimming took off 5 bases at V and 0 bases at J, with 8 bases between the two ends. CDR1 and CDR2 (germline): SGHTA, FQGNSA. The CDR3 sequence is CASSLQGSGNTIYF. Here the CDR3 DNA reads TGTGCCAGCAGCCTACAGGGCTCTGGAAACACCATATATTTT.

This chain joins TRBV11-2 and TRBJ2-1, with 13 bases identical to TRBD2. V was pared by 5 bases and J by 8 bases, with 6 bases of the junction left unmatched. This CDR3 contains 15 residues. CDR1 SGHAT and CDR2 FQNNGV come from the germline V gene. CDR3 region: CASSATSGRAYEQFF. The CDR3 DNA is TGTGCCAGCAGCGCTACTAGCGGGAGGGCCTATGAGCAGTTCTTC.

V is TRBV7-2 and J is TRBJ2-1, with D unresolved. Germline V lookup: CDR1 SGHTA, CDR2 FQGNSA. The CDR3 totals 18 residues. Trimming left V 2 bases short and J 6 bases short, with 23 bases between. The CDR3 region has the DNA TGTGCCAGCAGCTTAAGAAGGCTAGATGGGCGTTGGGGCAATGAGCAGTTCTTC. This encodes CASSLRRLDGRWGNEQFF.

The genes are TRBV9 and TRBJ2-1, with 8 bases matching TRBD2. The germline V gene has CDR1 SGDLS and CDR2 YYNGEE. Trimming cost V 4 bases and J 10 bases; bases outside gene matches: 7. The CDR3 is 13 amino acids. The CDR3 here is CASSPAGGGEQFF. The CDR3 DNA reads as TGTGCCAGCAGCCCGGCGGGAGGCGGCGAGCAGTTCTTC.

CDR3 sequence (DNA): TGTGCCAGCAGCTTATTAGCGGGAATAGATACGCAGTATTTT. Protein product: CASSLLAGIDTQYF. This chain connects TRBV7-2 to TRBJ2-3, with 8 bases fitting TRBD2. From germline, CDR1 is SGHTA and CDR2 FQGNSA. This CDR3 comprises 14 residues. V was clipped by 2 bases and J by 5 bases; unmatched bases: 3. Drawing the rest from reference TRBV7-2 and TRBJ2-3, the complete variable domain is GAGVSQSPSNKVTEKGKDVELRCDPISGHTALYWYRQSLGQGLEFLIYFQGNSAPDKSGLPSDRFSAERTGGSVSTLTIQRTQQEDSAVYLCASSLLAGIDTQYFGPGTRLTVL.

In this sample, this clone turned up a few times. This chain connects TRBV7-9 to TRBJ1-5; D gene unclear. Germline CDR1 is SEHNR and CDR2 is FQNEAQ (reference sequence). Trimming stripped 3 bases from V and 6 bases from J, with 9 bases between. This CDR3 has 13 residues. Written as DNA, the CDR3 is TGTGCCAGCAGCTTTAGGGATCGTCAGCCCCAGCATTTT. Its translation is CASSFRDRQPQHF.

In regard to this clone: Other DNA sequences in the sample encode the same CDR3. The CDR3 region has the DNA TGTGCCAGTAGTATAGCAGGGGGTAGCTCCTACAATGAGCAGTTCTTC. It encodes CASSIAGGSSYNEQFF. The chain uses TRBV19 and TRBJ2-1; 7 bases map to TRBD1. The germline V gene encodes CDR1 LNHDA and CDR2 SQIVND (reference sequence). CDR3 length: 16 amino acids. Germline trimming cut 1 base from V and 0 bases from J; bases unmatched to any gene: 3.

The chain employs TRBV29-1 and TRBJ2-7; 11 bases fit TRBD2. The CDR3 contains 14 residues. V lost 4 bases and J lost 2; bases outside the gene matches: 4. Germline CDR1 SQVTM, CDR2 ANQGSEA. CDR3 in amino acids: CSVAGTSGAYEQYF. CDR3 DNA: TGCAGCGTTGCCGGGACTAGCGGTGCCTACGAGCAGTACTTC.

The rearrangement joins TRBV27 to TRBJ2-7, with TRBD2 identical over 8 bases. The CDR3 loop spans 15 amino acids. With V trimmed by 2 bases and J by 3 bases, 6 bases remained unmatched. Germline CDR1 and CDR2: MNHEY and SMNVEV (reference sequence). The DNA for the CDR3 is TGTGCCAGCAGTTTAGGGGTAGCGGGGATCTACGAGCAGTACTTC. Protein product: CASSLGVAGIYEQYF.

The chain is built from TRBV19 and TRBJ2-7; 7 nucleotides align to TRBD2. CDR1 is LNHDA, CDR2 SQIVND, per germline (reference sequence). This CDR3 has 14 amino acids. V was clipped by 10 bases and J by 2 bases; unmatched bases: 11. The CDR3 nucleotides are TGTGCCACAACCCCGGGGAGCGGGACCTACGAGCAGTACTTC. Translated: CATTPGSGTYEQYF.

The table lists this clone with a count of one. V gene TRBV5-6 combines with J gene TRBJ1-2, with D possibly matching TRBD1 (5 bases). The CDR3 is 12 amino acids. With 4 bases removed from V and 8 bases from J, the gap between germline ends came to 12 bases. The germline gives CDR1 SGHDT, CDR2 YYEEEE. This CDR3 reads CASSGGTVGYTF. The CDR3 DNA reads TGTGCCAGCAGCGGGGGGACGGTGGGCTACACCTTC.

The J gene is TRBJ2-5, the V gene TRBV30; D not resolved. The DNA end is more similar to TRBJ2-7, so the J call may be wrong. The germline V gene encodes CDR1 GTSNPN and CDR2 SVGIG (reference sequence). CDR3 length: 16 amino acids. The chain's CDR3 is CAWTPRPSQSSYEQYF. CDR3 DNA sequence: TGTGCCTGGACCCCCCGCCCTAGTCAAAGCTCCTACGAGCAGTACTTC.

The CDR3 region has the DNA TGTGCCAGCAGCTCGGGACGTTTGACCTCCTACGAGCAGTACTTC. This translates into CASSSGRLTSYEQYF. The chain uses TRBV7-9 and TRBJ2-7; TRBD1 or TRBD2 may be the D gene (5 bases each). V was clipped by 4 bases and J by 0 bases, with 13 bases between them. CDR1 is SEHNR and CDR2 is FQNEAQ in the germline V gene (reference sequence). CDR3 size: 15 residues.

V is TRBV18 and J is TRBJ2-1; perhaps TRBD1 as D (6 bases). The CDR3 is 18 residues long. The V gene's germline CDR1 is KGHSH and CDR2 LQKENI. V lost 1 base and J lost 4, with 20 bases in between. The CDR3 protein is CASSPQIPTGWGYNEQFF. The CDR3 DNA sequence: TGTGCCAGCTCACCACAAATCCCAACAGGGTGGGGGTACAATGAGCAGTTCTTC.

This clone was counted a single time. The chain is built from TRBV4-1 and TRBJ2-7; D is perhaps TRBD2 (6 bases). This CDR3 comprises 16 residues. V was trimmed by 4 bases and J by 1 base, leaving 17 bases between them. The germline V gene encodes CDR1 MGHRA and CDR2 YSYEKL. Written as DNA, the CDR3 is TGCGCCAGCAGCCCCGACGCCTGGGAGGCATCCTACGAGCAGTACTTC. The encoded protein is CASSPDAWEASYEQYF.

On this clone itself: This specimen includes other DNA sequences encoding the same CDR3. CDR3 sequence (DNA): TGTGCCAGCAGTTTCAGGGACAGGGGTGAGACCCAGTACTTC. Translation: CASSFRDRGETQYF. The V call is TRBV27, the J call TRBJ2-5; 10 nucleotides match TRBD1. This CDR3 is built from 14 residues. Germline assignment: CDR1 MNHEY and CDR2 SMNVEV (reference sequence). With 3 bases clipped from V and 5 bases from J, the junction kept 3 bases outside the gene matches.

Of note for this clone: Other DNA sequences in this specimen translate into the identical CDR3. The genes are TRBV4-1 and TRBJ2-7; D perhaps matches TRBD2 (5 bases). Per the germline V gene, CDR1 is MGHRA and CDR2 is YSYEKL. Trimming pared 1 base from V and 2 bases from J, leaving 12 bases between. This CDR3 has 15 amino acids. The CDR3, as DNA: TGCGCCAGCAGCCAAGCGATCGCCGGGGCCTACGAGCAGTACTTC. Translation: CASSQAIAGAYEQYF.

The chain is built from TRBV4-3 and TRBJ2-7; possible D gene TRBD2, 6 bases. The CDR3 covers 18 residues. Germline V lookup: CDR1 LGHNA, CDR2 YSLEER. V dropped 1 base and J dropped 3 bases, with 22 bases sitting between them. CDR3 amino acids: CASSQGVASAKRNYEQYF. CDR3 bases: TGCGCCAGCAGCCAAGGTGTGGCTAGCGCTAAACGTAACTACGAGCAGTACTTC.